This T cell receptor beta chain was sequenced during a study of blood T cells in healthy people across ages. The study's findings and limits: Long-lived donors carried more naive CD4+ cells and greater diversity than aged donors.

This clonotype showed up just a few times. Its antigen is not identified. For the second PCR, which ran for roughly 7 to 11 cycles, a sample-barcoded 5' primer and a J-beta primer mix were used. From the 5' RACE reads, TCRdb called clonotypes with MiXCR, one entry per CDR3 protein. The repertoire holds roughly 800,000 distinct CDR3 sequences, roughly 50% seen once, with approximately 20% in the top ten. CDR3 size: 14 residues. Trimming removed 6 bases from V and 2 bases from J, with 16 bases in between. Germline V lookup: CDR1 SQVTM, CDR2 ANQGSEA. This receptor was taken from a man under 40 in good health. V and J are TRBV29-1 and TRBJ2-5; D is perhaps TRBD1 or TRBD2 (6 bases each). Sequenced input: blood. CDR3 in amino acids: CSVAPTGAQETQYF. The DNA for the CDR3 is TGCAGCGTCGCCCCAACGGGGGCACAAGAGACCCAGTACTTC. Filled out from reference TRBV29-1 and TRBJ2-5, the complete variable domain reads SAVISQKPSRDICQRGTSLTIQCQVDSQVTMMFWYRQQPGQSLTLIATANQGSEATYESGFVIDKFPISRPNLTFSTLTVSNMSPEDSSIYLCSVAPTGAQETQYFGPGTRLLVL.